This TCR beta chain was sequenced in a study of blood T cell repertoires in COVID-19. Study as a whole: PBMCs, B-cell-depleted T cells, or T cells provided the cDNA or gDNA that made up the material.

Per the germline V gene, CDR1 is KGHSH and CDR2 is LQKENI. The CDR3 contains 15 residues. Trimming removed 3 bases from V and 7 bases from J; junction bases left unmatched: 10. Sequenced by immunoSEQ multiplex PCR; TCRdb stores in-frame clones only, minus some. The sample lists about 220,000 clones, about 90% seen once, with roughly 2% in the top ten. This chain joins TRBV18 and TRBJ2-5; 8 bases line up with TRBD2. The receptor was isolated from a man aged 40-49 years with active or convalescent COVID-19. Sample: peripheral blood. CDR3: CASSPSTGGMGTQYF. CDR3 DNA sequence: TGTGCCAGCTCACCTTCGACGGGGGGGATGGGGACCCAGTACTTC.